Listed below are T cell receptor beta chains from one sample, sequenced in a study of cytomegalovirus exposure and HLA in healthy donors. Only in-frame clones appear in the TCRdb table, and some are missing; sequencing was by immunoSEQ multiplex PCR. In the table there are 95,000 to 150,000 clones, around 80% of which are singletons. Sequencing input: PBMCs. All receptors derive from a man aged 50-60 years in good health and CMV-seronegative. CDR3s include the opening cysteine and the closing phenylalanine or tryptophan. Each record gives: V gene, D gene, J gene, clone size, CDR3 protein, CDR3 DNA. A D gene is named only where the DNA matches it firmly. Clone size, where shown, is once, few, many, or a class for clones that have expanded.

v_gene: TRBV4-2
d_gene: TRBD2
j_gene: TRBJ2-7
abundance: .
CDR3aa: CASSRGLAGESYEQYF
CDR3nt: TGTGCCAGCAGCAGAGGACTAGCGGGAGAGAGCTACGAGCAGTACTTC

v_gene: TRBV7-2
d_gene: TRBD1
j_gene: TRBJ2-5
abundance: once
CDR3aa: CASSTAGTAVLGTQYF
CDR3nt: TGTGCCAGCAGCACCGCCGGGACAGCTGTCTTAGGGACCCAGTACTTC

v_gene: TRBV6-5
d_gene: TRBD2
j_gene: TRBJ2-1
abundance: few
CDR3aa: CASRETSGAYNEQFF
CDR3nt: TGTGCCAGCAGGGAGACTAGCGGGGCCTACAATGAGCAGTTCTTC

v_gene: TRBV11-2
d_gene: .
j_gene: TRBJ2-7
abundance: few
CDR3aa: CASSFMRGSDEQYF
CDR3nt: TGTGCCAGCAGCTTCATGCGGGGTTCGGACGAGCAGTACTTC

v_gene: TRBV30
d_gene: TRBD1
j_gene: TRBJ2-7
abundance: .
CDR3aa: CAWSPIPGQGAHEQYF
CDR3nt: TGTGCCTGGAGCCCGATACCGGGACAGGGGGCCCACGAGCAGTACTTC

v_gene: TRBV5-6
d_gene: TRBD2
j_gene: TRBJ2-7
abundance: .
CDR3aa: CASSLRSSGGAWRYEQYF
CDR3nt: TGTGCCAGCAGCTTGCGGTCTAGCGGGGGGGCCTGGCGCTACGAGCAGTACTTC

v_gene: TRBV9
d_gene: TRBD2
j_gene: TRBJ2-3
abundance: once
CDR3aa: CASSVDSTSGTTDTQYF
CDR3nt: TGTGCCAGCAGCGTAGACTCGACTAGCGGGACCACAGATACGCAGTATTTT

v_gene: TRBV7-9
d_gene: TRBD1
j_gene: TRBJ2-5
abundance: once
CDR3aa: CASSWDRLGETQYF
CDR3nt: TGTGCCAGCAGCTGGGACAGGCTCGGGGAGACCCAGTACTTC

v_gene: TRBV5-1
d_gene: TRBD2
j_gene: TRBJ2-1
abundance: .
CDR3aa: CASSLAAGDRYEQFF
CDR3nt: TGCGCCAGCAGCTTGGCGGCGGGAGATCGGTATGAGCAGTTCTTC

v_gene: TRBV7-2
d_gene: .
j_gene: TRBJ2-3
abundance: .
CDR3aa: CASSLALYTDTQYF
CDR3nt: TGTGCCAGCAGCTTAGCCCTTTACACAGATACGCAGTATTTT

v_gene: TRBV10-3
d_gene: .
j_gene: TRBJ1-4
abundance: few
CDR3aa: CAISKGTNEKLFF
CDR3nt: TGTGCCATCTCTAAGGGGACTAATGAAAAACTGTTTTTT

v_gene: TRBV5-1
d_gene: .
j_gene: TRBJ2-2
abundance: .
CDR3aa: CASSMDRPPLFF
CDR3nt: TGCGCCAGCAGCATGGACAGACCGCCGCTGTTTTTT

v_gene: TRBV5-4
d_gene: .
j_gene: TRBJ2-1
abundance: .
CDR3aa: CASSLTRSHNEQFF
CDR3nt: TGTGCCAGCAGCTTGACTAGGTCCCACAATGAGCAGTTCTTC

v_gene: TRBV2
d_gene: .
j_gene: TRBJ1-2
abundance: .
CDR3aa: CASSHPKEHYGYTF
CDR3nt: TGTGCCAGCAGCCATCCAAAGGAGCACTATGGCTACACCTTC

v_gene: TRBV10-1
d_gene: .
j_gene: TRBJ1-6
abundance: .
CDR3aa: CASQTGYNSPLHF
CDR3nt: TGCGCCAGCCAGACAGGCTATAATTCACCCCTCCACTTT

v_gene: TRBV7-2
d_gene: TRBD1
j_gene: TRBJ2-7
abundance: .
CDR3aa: CASRLDRGKTYEQYF
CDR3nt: TGTGCCAGCAGGTTGGACAGGGGGAAGACCTACGAGCAGTACTTC

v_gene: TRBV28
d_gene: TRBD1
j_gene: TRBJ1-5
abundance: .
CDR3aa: CASSFGGQVNQPQHF
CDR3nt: TGTGCCAGCAGTTTTGGAGGACAGGTCAATCAGCCCCAGCATTTT

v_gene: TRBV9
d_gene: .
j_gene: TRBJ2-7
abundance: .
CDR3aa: CASSVLTTSEQYF
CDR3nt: TGTGCCAGCAGCGTCCTGACTACAAGCGAGCAGTACTTC

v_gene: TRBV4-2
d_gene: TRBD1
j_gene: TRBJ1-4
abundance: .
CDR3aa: CASSQRQGALRDEKLFF
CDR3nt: TGTGCCAGCAGCCAACGACAGGGGGCGCTGAGGGATGAAAAACTGTTTTTT

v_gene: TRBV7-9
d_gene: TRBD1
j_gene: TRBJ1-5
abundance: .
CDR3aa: CASSPGDSQPQHF
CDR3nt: TGTGCCAGCAGCCCGGGGGACAGCCAGCCCCAGCATTTT

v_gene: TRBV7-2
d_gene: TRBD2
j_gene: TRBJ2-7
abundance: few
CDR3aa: CASSAGLAGPYEQYF
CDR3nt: TGTGCCAGCAGTGCCGGACTAGCGGGGCCTTACGAGCAGTACTTC

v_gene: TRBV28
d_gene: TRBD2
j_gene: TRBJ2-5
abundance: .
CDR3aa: CASSGRLAGGETQYF
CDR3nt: TGTGCCAGCAGTGGGCGACTAGCGGGCGGAGAGACCCAGTACTTC

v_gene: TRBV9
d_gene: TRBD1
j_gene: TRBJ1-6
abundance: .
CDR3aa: CASSEETQGVFSPLHF
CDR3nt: TGTGCCAGCAGCGAGGAGACGCAGGGGGTTTTTTCACCCCTCCACTTT

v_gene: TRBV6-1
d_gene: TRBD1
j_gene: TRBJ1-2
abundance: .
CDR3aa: CASSRQGGDYGYTF
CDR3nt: TGTGCCAGCAGTCGACAGGGTGGGGACTATGGCTACACCTTC

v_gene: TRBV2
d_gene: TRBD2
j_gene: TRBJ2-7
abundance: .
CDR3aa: CASSTGLAGVYEQYF
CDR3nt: TGTGCCAGCAGTACAGGACTAGCGGGGGTCTACGAGCAGTACTTC

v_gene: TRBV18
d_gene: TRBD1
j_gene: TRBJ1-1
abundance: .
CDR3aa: CASSRTGREDTEAFF
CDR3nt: TGTGCCAGCTCCCGGACAGGGCGAGAGGACACTGAAGCTTTCTTT

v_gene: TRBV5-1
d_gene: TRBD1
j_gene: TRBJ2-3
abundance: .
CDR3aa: CASSLIGDRGGADTQYF
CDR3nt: TGCGCCAGCAGCTTGATAGGGGACAGGGGAGGTGCAGATACGCAGTATTTT

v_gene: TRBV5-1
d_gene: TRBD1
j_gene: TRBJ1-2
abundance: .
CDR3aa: CASSLGAGTGDYGYTF
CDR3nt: TGCGCCAGCAGCTTGGGAGCCGGGACAGGAGACTATGGCTACACCTTC

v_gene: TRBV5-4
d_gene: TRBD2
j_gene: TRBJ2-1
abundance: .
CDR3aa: CASSSRSGSSYNEQFF
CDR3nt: TGTGCCAGCAGCTCCAGGAGCGGGAGCTCCTACAATGAGCAGTTCTTC

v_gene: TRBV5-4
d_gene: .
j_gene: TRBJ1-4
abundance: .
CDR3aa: CASSLQGNNEKLFF
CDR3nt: TGTGCCAGCAGCTTGCAGGGGAATAATGAAAAACTGTTTTTT

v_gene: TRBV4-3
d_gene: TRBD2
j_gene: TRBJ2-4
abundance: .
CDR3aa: CASSHSLAGVNKNIQYF
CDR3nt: TGCGCCAGCAGCCATAGTCTAGCGGGGGTTAACAAAAACATTCAGTACTTC

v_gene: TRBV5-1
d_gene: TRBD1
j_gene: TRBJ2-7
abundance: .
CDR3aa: CASTPAGTGTYEQYF
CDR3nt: TGCGCCAGCACCCCGGCCGGGACAGGGACCTACGAGCAGTACTTC

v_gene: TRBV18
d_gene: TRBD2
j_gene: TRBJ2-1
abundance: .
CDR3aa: CASSPPASGRADEQFF
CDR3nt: TGTGCCAGCTCACCACCGGCTAGCGGGAGGGCCGATGAGCAGTTCTTC

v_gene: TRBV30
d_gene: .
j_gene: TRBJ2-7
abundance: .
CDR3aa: CAGRRSLKTPYSYEQYF
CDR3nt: TGTGCCGGTAGAAGGAGCCTTAAAACCCCTTACTCCTACGAGCAGTACTTC

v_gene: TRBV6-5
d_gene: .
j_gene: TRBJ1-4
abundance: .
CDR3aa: CASSYSGGGKLFF
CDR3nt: TGTGCCAGCAGTTACTCGGGAGGTGGAAAACTGTTTTTT

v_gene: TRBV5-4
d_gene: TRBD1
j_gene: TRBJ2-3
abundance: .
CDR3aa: CASSIAGTGTDTQYF
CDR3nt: TGTGCCAGCAGCATCGCCGGGACAGGCACAGATACGCAGTATTTT

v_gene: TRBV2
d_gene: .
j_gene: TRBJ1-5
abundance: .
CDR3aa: CASSENIVQPQHF
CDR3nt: TGTGCCAGCAGTGAAAACATTGTTCAGCCCCAGCATTTT

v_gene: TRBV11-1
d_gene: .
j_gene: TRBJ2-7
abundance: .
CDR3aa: CASSLAIHGRGEQYF
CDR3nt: TGTGCCAGCAGCTTAGCGATCCACGGTCGGGGCGAGCAGTACTTC

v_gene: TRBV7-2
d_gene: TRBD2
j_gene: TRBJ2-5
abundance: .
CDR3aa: CASRSTSGGGETQYF
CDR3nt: TGTGCCAGCAGGTCAACTAGCGGGGGGGGAGAGACCCAGTACTTC

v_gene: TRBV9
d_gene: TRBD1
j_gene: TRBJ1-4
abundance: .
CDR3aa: CASSPDRGSEKLFF
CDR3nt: TGTGCCAGCAGCCCTGACAGGGGAAGTGAAAAACTGTTTTTT

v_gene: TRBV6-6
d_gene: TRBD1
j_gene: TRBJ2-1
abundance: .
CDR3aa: CASSFGQGLGNEQFF
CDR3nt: TGTGCCAGCAGCTTCGGACAGGGGTTGGGAAATGAGCAGTTCTTC

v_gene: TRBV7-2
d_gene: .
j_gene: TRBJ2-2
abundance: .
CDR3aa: CASSLHYGGRSRNTGELFF
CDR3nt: TGTGCCAGCAGCTTACATTACGGCGGGCGCAGCAGGAACACCGGGGAGCTGTTTTTT